The clone carrying this T cell receptor (beta chain) was picked up one time. The record originates from a study of OX40 agonist ivuxolimab in advanced cancers. Overall study: The dose of intravenous ivuxolimab that patients received every 2 weeks ranged from 0.01 to 10 mg/kg.

The CDR3 extends over 15 amino acids. Germline CDR1 KGHSH, CDR2 LQKENI. Sequencing used immunoSEQ multiplex PCR; TCRdb keeps in-frame clones, though not all of them. This table has around 68,000 clones, roughly 90% appearing once. The sequence was collected from an adult with an advanced solid tumor such as melanoma, head and neck, liver or kidney cancer. The sequencing here drew on CD4+ or CD8+ T cells sorted from blood, taken in a trial of the OX40 agonist ivuxolimab. V usage is TRBV18 and J usage is TRBJ2-5; 8 bases line up with TRBD1. The end of the DNA fits TRBJ2-7 better, so the J call may be wrong. For the CDR3, the DNA is TGTGCCAGCTCACCAATCCCGACAGGGGTGTCCGAGCAGTACTTC. It specifies CASSPIPTGVSEQYF.